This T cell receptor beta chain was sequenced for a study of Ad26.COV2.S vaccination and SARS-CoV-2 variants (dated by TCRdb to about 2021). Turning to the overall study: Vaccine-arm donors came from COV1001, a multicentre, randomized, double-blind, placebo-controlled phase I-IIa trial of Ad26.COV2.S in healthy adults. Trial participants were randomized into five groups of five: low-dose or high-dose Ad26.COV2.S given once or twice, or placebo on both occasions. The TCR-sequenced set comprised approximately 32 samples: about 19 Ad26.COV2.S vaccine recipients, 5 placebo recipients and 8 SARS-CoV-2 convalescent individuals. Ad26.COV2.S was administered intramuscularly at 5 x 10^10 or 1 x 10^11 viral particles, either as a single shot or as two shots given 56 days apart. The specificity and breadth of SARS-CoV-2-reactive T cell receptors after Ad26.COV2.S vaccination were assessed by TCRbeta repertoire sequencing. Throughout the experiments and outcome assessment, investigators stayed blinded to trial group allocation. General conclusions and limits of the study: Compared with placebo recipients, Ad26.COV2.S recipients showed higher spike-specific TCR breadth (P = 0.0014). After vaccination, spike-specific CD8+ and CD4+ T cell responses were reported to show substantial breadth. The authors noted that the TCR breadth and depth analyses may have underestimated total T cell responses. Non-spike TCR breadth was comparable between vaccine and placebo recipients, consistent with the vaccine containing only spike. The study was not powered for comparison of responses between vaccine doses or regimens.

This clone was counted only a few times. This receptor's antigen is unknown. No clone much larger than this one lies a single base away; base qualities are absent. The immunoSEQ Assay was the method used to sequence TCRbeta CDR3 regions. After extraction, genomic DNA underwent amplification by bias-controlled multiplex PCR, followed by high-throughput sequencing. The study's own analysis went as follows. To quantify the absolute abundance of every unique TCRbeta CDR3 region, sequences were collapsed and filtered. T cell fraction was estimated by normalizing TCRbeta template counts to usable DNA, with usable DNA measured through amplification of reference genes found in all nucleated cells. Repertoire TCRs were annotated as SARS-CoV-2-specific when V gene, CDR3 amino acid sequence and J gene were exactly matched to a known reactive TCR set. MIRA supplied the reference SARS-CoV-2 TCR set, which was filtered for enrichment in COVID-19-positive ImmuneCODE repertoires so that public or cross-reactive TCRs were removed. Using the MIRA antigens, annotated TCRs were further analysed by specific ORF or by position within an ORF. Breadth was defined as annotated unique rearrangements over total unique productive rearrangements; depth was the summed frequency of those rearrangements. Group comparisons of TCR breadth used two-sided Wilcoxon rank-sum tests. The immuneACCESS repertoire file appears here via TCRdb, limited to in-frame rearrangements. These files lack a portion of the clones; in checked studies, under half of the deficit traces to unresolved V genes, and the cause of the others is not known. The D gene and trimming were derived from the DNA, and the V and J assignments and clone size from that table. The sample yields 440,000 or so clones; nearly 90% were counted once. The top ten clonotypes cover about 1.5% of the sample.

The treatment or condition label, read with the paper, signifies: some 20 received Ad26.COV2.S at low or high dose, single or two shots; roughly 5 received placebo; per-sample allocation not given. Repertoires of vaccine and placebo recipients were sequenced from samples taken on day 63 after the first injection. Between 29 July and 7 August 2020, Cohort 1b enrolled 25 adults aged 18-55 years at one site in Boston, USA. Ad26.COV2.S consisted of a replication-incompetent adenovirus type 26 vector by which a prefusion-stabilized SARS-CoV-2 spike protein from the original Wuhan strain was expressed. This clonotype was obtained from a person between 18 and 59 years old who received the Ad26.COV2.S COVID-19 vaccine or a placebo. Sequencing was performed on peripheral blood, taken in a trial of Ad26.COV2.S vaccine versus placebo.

The DNA sequence is as follows: TGCGCCAGCAGCTTTAGCGCAGATACGCAGTATTTT. It translates to CASSFSADTQYF. The chain employs TRBV5-1 and TRBJ2-3; tentative D gene TRBD2, with 5 bases matching. CDR1 and CDR2 (SGHRS, YFSETQ) derive from the germline V gene. The V end loses 2 bases and the J end loses 4 bases, and a stretch of 5 bases separates them. Measured from the cysteine to the phenylalanine, the CDR3 is 12 residues long. Only the CDR3 portion is preserved as DNA: 36 bases, with reading frame beginning at the first base.